The 4 T cell receptor beta chains below were found in one sample sequenced in a study of PD-L1 blockade in urothelial cancer. TCRdb's copy holds only in-frame clones and misses some; the assay was immunoSEQ multiplex PCR. The sample has some 66,000 clones, 70% to 90% seen once. As to time point: pretreatment peripheral blood. Sequenced material: PBMCs, taken around atezolizumab (anti-PD-L1) treatment. Source of these receptors: a man between 60 and 75 years old with urothelial cancer.

This sequence joins TRBV7-9 and TRBJ1-4; D is ambiguous. Germline V gene lookup returns CDR1 SEHNR and CDR2 FQNEAQ (reference sequence). The CDR3 totals 11 residues. V was shortened by 5 bases and J by 10 bases, with 8 bases between the two germline ends. The CDR3 region is CASSVSLKLFF. CDR3 DNA sequence: TGTGCCAGCAGCGTTTCCTTAAAACTGTTTTTT.

This clone was seen only once. The gene calls are TRBV27 and TRBJ2-2; 10 bases map to TRBD2. Germline lookup yields CDR1 MNHEY and CDR2 SMNVEV (reference sequence). V was pared by 2 bases and J by 6 bases, with 12 bases of the junction left unmatched. This CDR3 is built from 18 residues. CDR3 DNA sequence: TGTGCCAGCAGTTTAACGATGAGCGGGGGGGCTTTCCCCGGGGAGCTGTTTTTT. Encoded protein: CASSLTMSGGAFPGELFF.

The chain uses TRBV19 and TRBJ1-5, with a tentative D call TRBD1 (5 bases). Germline V gene data show CDR1 as LNHDA and CDR2 as SQIVND (reference sequence). Trimming took 3 bases from V and 7 from J, leaving 13 bases between them. CDR3 size: 14 residues. The DNA of the CDR3 is TGTGCCAGTAGTATGGGTTCAGGGCTCCAGCCCCAGCATTTT. Protein: CASSMGSGLQPQHF.

The chain employs TRBV15 and TRBJ2-4; D remains ambiguous. Germline V CDR1 and CDR2: LNHNV, YYDKDF (reference sequence). The CDR3 has 15 amino acids. The V and J ends lost 0 bases and 0 bases respectively, with 6 bases between them. As DNA, the CDR3 is TGTGCCACCAGCAGAGATCGACTAGCCAAAAACATTCAGTACTTC. It encodes CATSRDRLAKNIQYF.